A single sample is the source of the 24 T cell receptor beta chains below, sequenced in a study of cytomegalovirus exposure and HLA in healthy donors (dated by TCRdb to 2016 to 2017). Libraries were prepared through the immunoSEQ multiplex PCR assay. For the multiplex PCR, a mixture combining 60 forward primers for TCR Vbeta segments and 13 reverse primers for TCR Jbeta segments was used. TCRdb retrieved this table from immuneACCESS and kept in-frame rearrangements only. Not all clones are present; in checked studies, unresolved V genes account for under half, and no reason is known for the remainder. This sample lists around 190,000 clones; roughly 79% were detected once. Of the sample, 1.5% to 2% is held by the ten largest clones. Sequenced sample: PBMCs. These receptor sequences come from a man in his thirties or forties in good health and CMV-seronegative.

This clone was seen a single time. This chain joins TRBV4-1 and TRBJ1-2; TRBD1 agrees at 12 bases. Germline CDR1 is MGHRA and CDR2 is YSYEKL. After removal of 1 base from V and 4 bases from J, the junction contained 4 bases not matched to a gene. CDR3 size: 16 residues. The CDR3 sequence is CASSQVGGQGAYGYTF. In nucleotides, the CDR3 is TGCGCCAGCAGCCAAGTTGGGGGACAGGGGGCCTATGGCTACACCTTC.

This sequence joins TRBV28 and TRBJ2-1, with TRBD2 matching over 9 bases. Germline values: CDR1 MDHEN, CDR2 SYDVKM. The length of the CDR3 is 15 residues. The V segment lost 2 bases and the J segment 2 bases; nucleotides outside the gene matches: 1. In DNA form, the CDR3 reads TGTGCCAGCAGTTTAGCTAGCGGGGCCTACAATGAGCAGTTCTTC. Translation gives CASSLASGAYNEQFF.

The rearrangement joins TRBV29-1 to TRBJ2-7, with 8 bases that match TRBD1. The V gene end was trimmed by 5 bases and the J gene end by 5 bases; junction bases not matched to a gene: 5. Looked up from germline, CDR1 is SQVTM and CDR2 is ANQGSEA. The CDR3 loop spans 12 amino acids. Here the CDR3 reads CSVSGQGNEQYF. Written as DNA, the CDR3 is TGCAGCGTTTCAGGACAGGGCAACGAGCAGTACTTC.

This rearrangement joins TRBV25-1 to TRBJ2-3, with a tentative D call TRBD2 (5 bases). Trimming took 3 bases from V and 0 from J, leaving 13 bases between them. CDR1 is MGHDK, CDR2 SYGVNS, per germline. The CDR3 covers 16 residues. The DNA of the CDR3 is TGTGCCAGCAGTGACCCTCTTTCGGGGAGCACAGATACGCAGTATTTT. Translated, it gives CASSDPLSGSTDTQYF.

The J gene is TRBJ1-1, the V gene TRBV28; TRBD1 agrees at 9 bases. This CDR3 is built from 13 residues. CDR1 and CDR2 (germline): MDHEN, SYDVKM. V was clipped by 6 bases and J by 8 bases; unmatched bases: 7. This chain's CDR3 is CASRKQGAPEAFF. The CDR3 DNA reads TGTGCCAGCAGAAAACAGGGGGCCCCAGAAGCTTTCTTT. The full variable domain, in which reference TRBV28 and TRBJ1-1 provide the parts outside the CDR3, is DVKVTQSSRYLVKRTGEKVFLECVQDMDHENMFWYRQDPGLGLRLIYFSYDVKMKEKGDIPEGYSVSREKKERFSLILESASTNQTSMYLCASRKQGAPEAFFGQGTRLTVV.

CDR3 region: CASSGTSRFEQFF. The CDR3 DNA reads TGCGCCAGCAGCGGGACTAGTCGGTTCGAGCAGTTCTTC. This rearrangement joins TRBV5-1 to TRBJ2-1, with 8 positions matching TRBD2. The germline CDR1 and CDR2 sequences are SGHRS and YFSETQ. CDR3 size: 13 residues. The J segment lost 10 bases and the V segment lost 4 bases, leaving 7 bases of the junction unmatched.

This chain uses TRBV7-6 with TRBJ1-6; D remains ambiguous. This CDR3 has 17 residues. Germline CDR1 reads SGHVS; CDR2 reads FNYEAQ. V was trimmed by 5 bases and J by 7 bases, leaving 21 bases between them. The CDR3 is CASSRLVGSGSNSPLHF. The DNA for the CDR3 is TGTGCCAGCAGCCGCCTCGTTGGCTCAGGCTCGAATTCACCCCTCCACTTT.

The chain combines TRBV18 with TRBJ1-1; D is uncertain. The V gene's germline CDR1 is KGHSH and CDR2 LQKENI. V was shortened by 6 bases and J by 2 bases, with 16 bases between the two germline ends. CDR3 length equals 15 residues. DNA of the CDR3: TGTGCCAGCTCGCCCCTTGGAGATAAAAACACTGAAGCTTTCTTT. Protein product: CASSPLGDKNTEAFF.

This chain uses TRBV28 with TRBJ2-7, with D maybe TRBD1 (6 bases). The V end was cut by 7 bases, the J end by 7 bases, with 23 bases between. The CDR3 is made up of 15 amino acids. The V gene's germline CDR1 is MDHEN and CDR2 SYDVKM. The CDR3 coding sequence is TGTGCCAGCACCCAAACCGGGACACCTGTCTGGGAGCAGTACTTC. This encodes CASTQTGTPVWEQYF.

This chain uses TRBV5-1 with TRBJ1-5; D remains unclear. The V end lost 4 bases, the J end lost 3 bases, and 8 bases lay between the germline ends. The germline gives CDR1 SGHRS, CDR2 YFSETQ. The CDR3 consists of 13 residues. The CDR3: CASSEGINQPQHF. The CDR3 coding sequence is TGCGCCAGCAGCGAGGGAATCAATCAGCCCCAGCATTTT.

The chain has TRBV5-1 and TRBJ1-4, with 7 bases matching TRBD1. The germline V gene encodes CDR1 SGHRS and CDR2 YFSETQ. Trimming took 4 bases from V and 3 from J; bases not matched to a gene: 12. This CDR3 comprises 17 residues. In DNA form, the CDR3 reads TGCGCCAGCAGCCCGGGTGGAGGGGGCATAGCTAATGAAAAACTGTTTTTT. Translation: CASSPGGGGIANEKLFF.

There are a few counts of this clone. The chain combines TRBV10-3 with TRBJ1-1, with 9 nucleotides matching TRBD1. The CDR3 has 13 amino acids. V dropped 7 bases and J dropped 7; count of bases not matched to a gene: 7. Germline lookup yields CDR1 ENHRY and CDR2 SYGVKD. The CDR3 sequence is CAINLDRGSEAFF. The DNA for the CDR3 is TGTGCCATCAATTTGGACAGGGGCAGTGAAGCTTTCTTT.

Details on this clone: Compared with germline, one end of the junction differs, possibly owing to a read error. This sample includes further DNA sequences coding for the same CDR3. V usage is TRBV29-1 and J usage is TRBJ1-1, with unresolved D. This CDR3 spans 11 amino acids. Germline values: CDR1 SQVTM, CDR2 ANQGSEA. The CDR3 sequence: CSVGGNPEAFF. CDR3 DNA sequence: TGCAGCGTGGGAGGGAATCCTGAGGCTTTCTTT.

The chain is built from TRBV4-1 and TRBJ2-7; 12 nucleotides agree with TRBD1. Germline values: CDR1 MGHRA, CDR2 YSYEKL. V trimming: 3 bases; J trimming: 1 base; junction bases outside the gene matches: 10. The CDR3 contains 18 residues. CDR3 region: CASSQGTRDRGLSYEQYF. The CDR3 DNA is TGCGCCAGCAGCCAGGGAACACGGGACAGGGGGCTGTCCTACGAGCAGTACTTC.

The chain couples TRBV11-3 to TRBJ2-7, with D possibly TRBD2 on 6 matching bases. V lost 4 bases to trimming and J lost 0 bases, with 10 bases between them. CDR3 length: 14 residues. Germline V gene data show CDR1 as SGHNT and CDR2 as YENEEA. The CDR3 loop is CASSSSSASYEQYF. DNA of the CDR3: TGTGCCAGCAGCTCCTCTAGCGCCTCCTACGAGCAGTACTTC.

V and J are TRBV27 and TRBJ1-2; perhaps TRBD1 as D (5 bases). This CDR3 is 16 amino acids long. The V end was cut by 5 bases, the J end by 3 bases, with 19 bases between. Germline V gene sequence: CDR1 MNHEY, CDR2 SMNVEV (reference sequence). The CDR3 region has the DNA TGTGCCAGCAGTAACGCGGGGCGGGATGGCGACTATGGCTACACCTTC. This encodes CASSNAGRDGDYGYTF.

This clone has more than one count but fewer than ten. The V gene is TRBV2, the J gene TRBJ1-1; no clear D. CDR3 size: 15 residues. Germline values: CDR1 SNHLY, CDR2 FYNNEI. V lost 5 bases to trimming and J lost 0 bases, with 13 bases between them. The CDR3 region is CASSPLDGMNTEAFF. CDR3 DNA sequence: TGTGCCAGCAGTCCACTGGACGGGATGAACACTGAAGCTTTCTTT.

This clone has only a few counts. The V and J genes are TRBV29-1 and TRBJ2-7, with 11 bases aligning to TRBD2. With V trimmed by 3 bases and J by 1 base, 8 bases remained unmatched. This CDR3 is 16 amino acids long. Germline V lookup: CDR1 SQVTM, CDR2 ANQGSEA. This CDR3 is CSVDNIGTSGSYEQYF. CDR3 bases: TGCAGCGTTGACAATATAGGGACTAGCGGATCCTACGAGCAGTACTTC.

In the case of this clone: This likely comes from a read error, as the CDR3 has no conserved phenylalanine or tryptophan at its end. The gene calls are TRBV5-4 and TRBJ2-7; D is perhaps TRBD1 (5 bases). This CDR3 is built from 15 residues. The V end was cut by 3 bases, the J end by 1 base, with 14 bases between. CDR1 and CDR2 (germline): SGHNT, YYREEE (reference sequence). CDR3 protein: CASSSQGTPSYEQYL. The DNA of the CDR3 is TGTGCCAGCAGCTCGCAGGGAACGCCTTCCTACGAGCAGTACCTC.

The chain links TRBV25-1 to TRBJ2-7, with 10 bases fitting TRBD1. The J segment lost 1 base and the V segment lost 4 bases, leaving 4 bases of the junction unmatched. The length of the CDR3 is 15 residues. Germline values: CDR1 MGHDK, CDR2 SYGVNS. CDR3 bases: TGTGCCAGCAGTGGACAGGGGGCAGGATCCTACGAGCAGTACTTC. Residues: CASSGQGAGSYEQYF.

The table lists this clone with a count of one. The rearrangement joins TRBV27 to TRBJ1-3; no definite D call. Germline CDR1 MNHEY, CDR2 SMNVEV (reference sequence). Trimming cost V 3 bases and J 0 bases, with 6 bases left between them. CDR3 length equals 14 residues. The CDR3, as DNA: TGTGCCAGCAGTTTTGAGGGCTCTGGAAACACCATATATTTT. This gives the protein CASSFEGSGNTIYF.

This rearrangement joins TRBV11-2 to TRBJ1-1; D ambiguous. Germline values: CDR1 SGHAT, CDR2 FQNNGV. CDR3 length: 15 residues. The V end lost 1 base, the J end lost 1 base, and 10 bases lay between the germline ends. DNA for the CDR3: TGTGCCAGCAGCTTAGGACGGGCGGGGAACACTGAAGCTTTCTTT. The encoded protein is CASSLGRAGNTEAFF.

On this clone: The same CDR3 can be traced to other DNA sequences in this sample. This chain connects TRBV4-1 to TRBJ2-3; no definite D call. CDR3 length: 12 residues. V was pared by 3 bases and J by 6 bases, with 7 bases between. The germline gives CDR1 MGHRA, CDR2 YSYEKL. CDR3 sequence: CASSHPADTQYF. CDR3 bases: TGCGCCAGCAGCCACCCAGCGGATACGCAGTATTTT.

The chain joins TRBV19 to TRBJ2-5, with TRBD2 as a possible D gene (5 bases). Germline V lookup: CDR1 LNHDA, CDR2 SQIVND (reference sequence). The CDR3 has 14 residues. V lost 8 bases and J 4 bases, leaving 17 bases between the germline ends. The CDR3 loop is CASRPGDRRETQYF. The DNA for the CDR3 is TGTGCCAGTCGCCCCGGGGATAGGAGAGAGACCCAGTACTTC.